Sequencing of this T cell receptor beta chain was carried out in a study of T cell responses to AZD1222 COVID-19 vaccine. Study results and caveats: Mostly white British, mostly female donors; authors suggested clonal diversity may be underestimated.

Assay used: immunoSEQ multiplex PCR; TCRdb lists only in-frame clones, some missing. The table shows roughly 130,000 clones, with 88% occurring only once. A word on this clone: The antigen is not known.

This CDR3 region has 17 residues. Germline CDR1 and CDR2: SGHVS and FNYEAQ. Losses at the gene ends were 1 base for V and 4 bases for J; bases not matched to a gene: 10. The genes are TRBV7-6 and TRBJ2-5; TRBD2 matches 9 bases. The origin of this receptor is an adult in good health. The sample here was peripheral blood, taken on day 0 of AZD1222 vaccination. This chain's CDR3 is CASSLVRPAGGRETQYF. Here the CDR3 DNA reads TGTGCCAGCAGCTTAGTACGACCAGCGGGGGGCAGAGAGACCCAGTACTTC.